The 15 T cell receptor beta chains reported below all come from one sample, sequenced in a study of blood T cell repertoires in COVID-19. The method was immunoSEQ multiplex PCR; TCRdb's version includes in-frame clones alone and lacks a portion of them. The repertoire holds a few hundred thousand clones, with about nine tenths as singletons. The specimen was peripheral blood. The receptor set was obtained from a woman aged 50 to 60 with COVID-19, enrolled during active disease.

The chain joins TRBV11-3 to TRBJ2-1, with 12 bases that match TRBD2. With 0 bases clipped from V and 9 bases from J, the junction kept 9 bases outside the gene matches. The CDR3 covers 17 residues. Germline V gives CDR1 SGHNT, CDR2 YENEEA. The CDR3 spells CASSLDPASGGVGEQFF. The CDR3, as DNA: TGTGCCAGCAGCTTAGATCCGGCTAGCGGGGGGGTCGGTGAGCAGTTCTTC.

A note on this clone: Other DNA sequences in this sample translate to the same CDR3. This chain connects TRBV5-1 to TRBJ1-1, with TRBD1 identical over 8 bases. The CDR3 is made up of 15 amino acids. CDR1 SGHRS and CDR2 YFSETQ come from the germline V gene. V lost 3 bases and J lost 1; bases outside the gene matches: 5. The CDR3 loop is CASSSSGTGNTEAFF. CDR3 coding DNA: TGCGCCAGCAGCTCCTCCGGGACAGGGAACACTGAAGCTTTCTTT.

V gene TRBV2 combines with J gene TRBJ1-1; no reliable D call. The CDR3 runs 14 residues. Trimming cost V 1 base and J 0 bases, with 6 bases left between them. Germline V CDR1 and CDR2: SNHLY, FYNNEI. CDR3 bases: TGTGCCAGCAGTGAAGTACACCTGAACACTGAAGCTTTCTTT. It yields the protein CASSEVHLNTEAFF.

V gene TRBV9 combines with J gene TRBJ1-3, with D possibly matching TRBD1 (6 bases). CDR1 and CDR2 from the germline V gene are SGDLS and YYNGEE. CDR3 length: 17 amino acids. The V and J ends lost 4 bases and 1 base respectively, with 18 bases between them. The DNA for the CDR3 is TGTGCCAGCAGCTCCATGGGGGCCATTTCTTCTGGAAACACCATATATTTT. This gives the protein CASSSMGAISSGNTIYF. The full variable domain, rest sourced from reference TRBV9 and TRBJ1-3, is DSGVTQTPKHLITATGQRVTLRCSPRSGDLSVYWYQQSLDQGLQFLIQYYNGEERAKGNILERFSAQQFPDLHSELNLSSLELGDSALYFCASSSMGAISSGNTIYFGEGSWLTVV.

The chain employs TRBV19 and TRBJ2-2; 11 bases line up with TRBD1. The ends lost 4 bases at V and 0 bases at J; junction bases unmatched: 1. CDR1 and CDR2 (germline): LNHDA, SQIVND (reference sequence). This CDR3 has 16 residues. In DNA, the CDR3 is TGTGCCAGTAGTAGGGACAGGGGGACGAACACCGGGGAGCTGTTTTTT. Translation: CASSRDRGTNTGELFF.

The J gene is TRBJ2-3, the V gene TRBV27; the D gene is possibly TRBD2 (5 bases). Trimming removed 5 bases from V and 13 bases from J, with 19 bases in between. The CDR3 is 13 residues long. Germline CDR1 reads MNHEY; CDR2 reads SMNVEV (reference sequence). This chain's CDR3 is CASSSISGKLEYF. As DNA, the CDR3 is TGTGCCAGCAGTAGCATCTCCGGGAAGCTGGAGTATTTT.

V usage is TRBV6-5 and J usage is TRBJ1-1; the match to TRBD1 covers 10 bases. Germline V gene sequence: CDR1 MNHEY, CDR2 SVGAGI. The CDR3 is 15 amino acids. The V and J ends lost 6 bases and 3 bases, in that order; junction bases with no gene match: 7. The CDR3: CASREDRGWDTEAFF. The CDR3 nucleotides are TGTGCCAGCAGGGAGGACAGGGGGTGGGACACTGAAGCTTTCTTT.

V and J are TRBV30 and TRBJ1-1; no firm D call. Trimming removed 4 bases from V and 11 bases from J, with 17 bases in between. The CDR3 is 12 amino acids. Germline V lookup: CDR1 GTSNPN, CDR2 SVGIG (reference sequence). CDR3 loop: CAWNPSPGSAFF. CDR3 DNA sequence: TGTGCCTGGAACCCTAGCCCCGGGAGCGCTTTCTTT. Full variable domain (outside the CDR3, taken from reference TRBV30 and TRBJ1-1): SQTIHQWPATLVQPVGSPLSLECTVEGTSNPNLYWYRQAAGRGLQLLFYSVGIGQISSEVPQNLSASRPQDRQFILSSKKLLLSDSGFYLCAWNPSPGSAFFGQGTRLTVV.

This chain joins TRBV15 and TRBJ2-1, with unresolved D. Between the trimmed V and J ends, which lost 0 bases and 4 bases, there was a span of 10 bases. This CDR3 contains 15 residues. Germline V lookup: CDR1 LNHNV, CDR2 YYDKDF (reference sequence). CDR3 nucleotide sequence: TGTGCCACCAGCAGAGATCGGGTCCGGTACAATGAGCAGTTCTTC. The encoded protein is CATSRDRVRYNEQFF.

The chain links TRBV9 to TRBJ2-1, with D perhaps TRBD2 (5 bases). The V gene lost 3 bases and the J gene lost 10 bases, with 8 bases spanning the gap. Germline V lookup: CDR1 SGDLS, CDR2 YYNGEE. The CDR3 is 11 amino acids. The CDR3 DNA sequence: TGTGCCAGCAGCGGCCAGCGGGAGCAGTTCTTC. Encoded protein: CASSGQREQFF.

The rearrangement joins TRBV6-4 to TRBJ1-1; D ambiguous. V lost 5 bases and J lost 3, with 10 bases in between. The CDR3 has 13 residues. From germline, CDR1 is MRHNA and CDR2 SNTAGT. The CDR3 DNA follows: TGTGCCAGCAGTTCGAGCATGTACACTGAAGCTTTCTTT. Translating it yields CASSSSMYTEAFF.

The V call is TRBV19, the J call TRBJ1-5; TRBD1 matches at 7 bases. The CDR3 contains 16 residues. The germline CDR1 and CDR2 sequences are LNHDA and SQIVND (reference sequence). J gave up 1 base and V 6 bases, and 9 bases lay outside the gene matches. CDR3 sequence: CASRQYRGGSNQPQHF. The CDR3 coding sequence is TGTGCCAGTAGACAATACAGGGGTGGGAGCAATCAGCCCCAGCATTTT.

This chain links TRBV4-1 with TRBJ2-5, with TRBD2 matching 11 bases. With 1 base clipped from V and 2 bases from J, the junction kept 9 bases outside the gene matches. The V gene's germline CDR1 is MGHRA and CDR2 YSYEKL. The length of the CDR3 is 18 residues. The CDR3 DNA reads TGCGCCAGCAGCCAAGGAGGGGCTAGCGGGGGGATACAAGAGACCCAGTACTTC. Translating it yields CASSQGGASGGIQETQYF.

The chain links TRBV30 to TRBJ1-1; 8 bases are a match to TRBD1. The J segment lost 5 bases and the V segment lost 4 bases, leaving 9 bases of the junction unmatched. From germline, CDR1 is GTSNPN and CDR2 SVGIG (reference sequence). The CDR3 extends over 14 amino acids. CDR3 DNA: TGTGCCTGGATCCTCCCGACAGGGGTTACTGAAGCTTTCTTT. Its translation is CAWILPTGVTEAFF.

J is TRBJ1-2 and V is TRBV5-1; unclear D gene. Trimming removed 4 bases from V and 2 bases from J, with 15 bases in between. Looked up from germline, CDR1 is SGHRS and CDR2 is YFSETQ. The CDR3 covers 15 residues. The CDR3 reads CASSPMASGNYGYTF. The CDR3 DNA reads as TGCGCCAGCAGCCCCATGGCGTCAGGCAACTATGGCTACACCTTC.